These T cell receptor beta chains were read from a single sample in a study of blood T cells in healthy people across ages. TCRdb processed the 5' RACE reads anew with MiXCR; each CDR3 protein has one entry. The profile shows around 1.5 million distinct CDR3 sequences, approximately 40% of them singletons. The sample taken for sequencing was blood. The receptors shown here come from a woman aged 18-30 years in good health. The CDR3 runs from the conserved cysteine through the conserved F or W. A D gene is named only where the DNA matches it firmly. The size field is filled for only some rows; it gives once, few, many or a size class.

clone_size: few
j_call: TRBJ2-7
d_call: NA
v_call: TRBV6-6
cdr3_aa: CASSSGSNEQYF
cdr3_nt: TGTGCCAGCAGTTCAGGTAGCAACGAGCAGTACTTC

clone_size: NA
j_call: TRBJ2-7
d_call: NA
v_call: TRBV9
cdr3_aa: CASSGLRGYEQYF
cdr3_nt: TGTGCCAGCAGCGGATTAAGGGGCTACGAGCAGTACTTC

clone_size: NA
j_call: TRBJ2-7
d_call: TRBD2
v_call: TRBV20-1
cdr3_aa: CSARWGGTYEQYF
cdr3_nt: TGCAGTGCTCGGTGGGGGGGGACCTACGAGCAGTACTTC

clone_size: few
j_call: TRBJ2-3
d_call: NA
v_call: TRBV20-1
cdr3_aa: CSASTGTDTQYF
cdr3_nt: TGCAGTGCTAGTACGGGCACAGATACGCAGTATTTT

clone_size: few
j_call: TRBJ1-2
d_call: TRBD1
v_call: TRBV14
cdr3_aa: CASSQSPGGGYGYTF
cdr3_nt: TGTGCCAGCAGCCAATCGCCAGGGGGCGGCTATGGCTACACCTTC

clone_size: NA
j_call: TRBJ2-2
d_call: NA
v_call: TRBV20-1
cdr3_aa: CSARTPTSTGELFF
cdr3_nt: TGCAGTGCTAGAACGCCCACTAGCACCGGGGAGCTGTTTTTT

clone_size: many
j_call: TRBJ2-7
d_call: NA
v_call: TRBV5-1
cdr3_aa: CASSLDLGRNEQYF
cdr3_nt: TGCGCCAGCAGCTTGGACCTGGGAAGGAACGAGCAGTACTTC

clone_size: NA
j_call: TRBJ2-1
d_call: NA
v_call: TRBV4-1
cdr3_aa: CASSQVGGSSYNEQFF
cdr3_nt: TGTGCCAGCAGCCAAGTTGGGGGGAGCTCCTACAATGAGCAGTTCTTC

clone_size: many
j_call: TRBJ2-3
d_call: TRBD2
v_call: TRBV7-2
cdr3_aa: CASSSGLAGARDTQYF
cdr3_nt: TGTGCCAGCAGCTCCGGACTAGCGGGAGCAAGGGATACGCAGTATTTT

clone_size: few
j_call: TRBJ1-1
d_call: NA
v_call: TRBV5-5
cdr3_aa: CASSLAGHTEAFF
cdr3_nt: TGTGCCAGCAGCTTGGCAGGGCACACTGAAGCTTTCTTT

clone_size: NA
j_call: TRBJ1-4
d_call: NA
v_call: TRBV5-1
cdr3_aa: CASSLEVVEKLFF
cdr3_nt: TGCGCCAGCAGCTTGGAAGTAGTTGAAAAACTGTTTTTT

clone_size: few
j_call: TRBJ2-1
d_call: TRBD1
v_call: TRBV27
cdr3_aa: CASSLLRQGSELNNEQFF
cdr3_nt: TGTGCCAGCAGTTTACTCCGACAGGGCTCTGAATTAAACAATGAGCAGTTCTTC

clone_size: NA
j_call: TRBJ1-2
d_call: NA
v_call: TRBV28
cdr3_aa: CASTLGGGGFYGYTF
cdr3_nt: TGTGCCAGCACCCTAGGTGGAGGGGGGTTCTATGGCTACACCTTC

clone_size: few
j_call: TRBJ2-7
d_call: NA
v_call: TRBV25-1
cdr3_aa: CASSASQHEQYF
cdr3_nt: TGTGCCAGCAGTGCCTCCCAGCACGAGCAGTACTTC

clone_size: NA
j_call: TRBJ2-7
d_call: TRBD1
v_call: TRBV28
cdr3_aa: CASSLWTGGVYYEQYF
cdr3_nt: TGTGCCAGCAGTTTATGGACAGGGGGCGTGTACTACGAGCAGTACTTC

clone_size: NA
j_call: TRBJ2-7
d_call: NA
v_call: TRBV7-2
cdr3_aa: CASSLAQNPYNEQYF
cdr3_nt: TGTGCCAGCAGCTTAGCTCAAAACCCCTACAATGAGCAGTACTTC

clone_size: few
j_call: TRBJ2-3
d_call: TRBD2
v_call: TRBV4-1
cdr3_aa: CASSQALLRTSGTDTQYF
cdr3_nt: TGCGCCAGCAGCCAAGCCCTCCTAAGGACTAGCGGTACAGATACGCAGTATTTT

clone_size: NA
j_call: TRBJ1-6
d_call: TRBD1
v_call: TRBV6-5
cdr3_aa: CASRDREYSPLHF
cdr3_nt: TGTGCCAGCCGGGACAGGGAGTATTCACCCCTCCACTTT

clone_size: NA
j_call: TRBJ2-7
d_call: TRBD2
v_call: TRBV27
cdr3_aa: CANSLFASGRREQYF
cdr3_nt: TGTGCCAACAGTTTATTTGCTAGCGGGAGACGCGAGCAGTACTTC

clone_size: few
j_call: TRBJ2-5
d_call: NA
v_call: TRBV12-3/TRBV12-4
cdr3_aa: CASELGGGGPQETQYF
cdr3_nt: TGTGCCAGCGAACTGGGGGGCGGGGGACCTCAAGAGACCCAGTACTTC

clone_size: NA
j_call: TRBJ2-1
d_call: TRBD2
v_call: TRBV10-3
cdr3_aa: CAISEKVAGEQFF
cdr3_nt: TGTGCCATCAGTGAGAAGGTAGCGGGAGAGCAGTTCTTC

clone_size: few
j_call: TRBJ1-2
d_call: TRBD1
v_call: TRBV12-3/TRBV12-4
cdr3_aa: CASTGRDRGLEGYGYTF
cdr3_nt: TGTGCCAGCACCGGCCGGGACAGGGGGCTTGAAGGCTATGGCTACACCTTC

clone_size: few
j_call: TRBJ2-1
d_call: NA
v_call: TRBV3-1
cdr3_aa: CASSQGRLNPQSSYNEQFF
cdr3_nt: TGTGCCAGCAGCCAAGGTCGGCTAAATCCCCAGAGCTCCTACAATGAGCAGTTCTTC

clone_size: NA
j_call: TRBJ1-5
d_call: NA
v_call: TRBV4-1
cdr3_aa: CASSHPQGLSNQPQHF
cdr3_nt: TGCGCCAGCAGCCACCCACAGGGTTTAAGCAATCAGCCCCAGCATTTT

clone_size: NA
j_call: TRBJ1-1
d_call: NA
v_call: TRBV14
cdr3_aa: CASSRQLGEKEAFF
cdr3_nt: TGTGCCAGCAGCCGACAGCTAGGGGAGAAGGAAGCTTTCTTT

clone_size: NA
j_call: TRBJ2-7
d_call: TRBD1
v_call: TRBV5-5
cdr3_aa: CASTPDRGSYEQYF
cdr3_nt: TGTGCCAGCACCCCGGACAGGGGTTCCTACGAGCAGTACTTC

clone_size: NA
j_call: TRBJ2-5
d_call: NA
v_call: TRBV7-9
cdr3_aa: CASRHSSRDSPSTQYF
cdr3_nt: TGTGCCAGCAGGCATAGTTCTCGGGACTCCCCCTCGACCCAGTACTTC

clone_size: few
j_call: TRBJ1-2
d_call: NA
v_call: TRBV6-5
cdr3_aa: CASSLHTLYGYTF
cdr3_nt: TGTGCCAGCAGCCTACATACGCTCTATGGCTACACCTTC

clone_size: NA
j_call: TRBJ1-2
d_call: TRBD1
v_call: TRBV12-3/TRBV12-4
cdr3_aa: CASSYGQGEGGYTF
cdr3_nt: TGTGCCAGCAGTTACGGACAGGGAGAGGGTGGCTACACCTTC

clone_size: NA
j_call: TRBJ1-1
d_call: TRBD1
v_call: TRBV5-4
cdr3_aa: CASSPLDRPEAFF
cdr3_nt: TGTGCCAGCAGCCCATTGGACAGGCCTGAAGCTTTCTTT

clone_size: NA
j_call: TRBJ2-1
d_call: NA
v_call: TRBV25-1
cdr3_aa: CATPYEQFF
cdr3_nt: TGTGCCACCCCGTATGAGCAGTTCTTC

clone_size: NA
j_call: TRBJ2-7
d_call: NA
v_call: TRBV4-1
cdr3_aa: CASSRAGGSSEQYF
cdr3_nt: TGCGCCAGCAGCCGCGCGGGCGGTTCGTCCGAGCAGTACTTC

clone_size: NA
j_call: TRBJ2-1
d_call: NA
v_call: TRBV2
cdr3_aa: CASKSLEQFF
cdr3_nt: TGTGCCAGCAAATCCCTTGAGCAGTTCTTC

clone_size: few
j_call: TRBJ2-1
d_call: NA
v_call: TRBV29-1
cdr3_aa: CSVVKANEQFF
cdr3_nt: TGCAGCGTCGTTAAGGCCAATGAGCAGTTCTTC

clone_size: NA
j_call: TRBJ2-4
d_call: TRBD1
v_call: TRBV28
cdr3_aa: CASWPDRGRDKNIQYF
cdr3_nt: TGTGCCAGCTGGCCCGACAGGGGGCGAGACAAAAACATTCAGTACTTC

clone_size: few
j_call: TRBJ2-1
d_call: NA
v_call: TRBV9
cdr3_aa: CASSVASGTHNEQFF
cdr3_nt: TGTGCCAGCAGCGTAGCAAGCGGAACCCACAATGAGCAGTTCTTC

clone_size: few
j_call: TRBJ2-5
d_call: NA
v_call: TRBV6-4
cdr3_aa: CASSVGTQYF
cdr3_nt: TGTGCCAGCAGTGTGGGGACCCAGTACTTC

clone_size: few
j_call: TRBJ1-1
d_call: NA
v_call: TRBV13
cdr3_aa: CASSPQFGGGTEAFF
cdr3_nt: TGTGCCAGCAGCCCCCAGTTCGGGGGCGGAACTGAAGCTTTCTTT

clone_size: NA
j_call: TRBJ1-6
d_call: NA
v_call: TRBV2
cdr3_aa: CASSVNGEGGSPLHF
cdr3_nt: TGTGCCAGCAGTGTCAACGGGGAGGGAGGTTCACCCCTCCACTTT

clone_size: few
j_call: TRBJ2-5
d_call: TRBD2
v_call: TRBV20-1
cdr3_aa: CSARERGDLETQYF
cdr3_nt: TGCAGTGCTAGGGAGCGGGGGGATTTGGAGACCCAGTACTTC

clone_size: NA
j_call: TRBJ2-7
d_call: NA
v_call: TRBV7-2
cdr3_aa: CASSPAGTLYEQYF
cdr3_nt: TGTGCCAGCAGCCCGGCGGGCACCCTCTACGAGCAGTACTTC

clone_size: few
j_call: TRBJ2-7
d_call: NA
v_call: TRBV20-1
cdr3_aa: CSARGLSGEQYF
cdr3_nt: TGCAGTGCTAGAGGCCTCTCCGGCGAGCAGTACTTC

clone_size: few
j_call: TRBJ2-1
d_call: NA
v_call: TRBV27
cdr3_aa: CGSSLGQLVHEQFF
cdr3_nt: TGTGGTAGCAGTTTAGGGCAATTGGTGCATGAGCAGTTCTTC

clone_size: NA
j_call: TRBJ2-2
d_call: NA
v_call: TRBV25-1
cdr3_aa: CAGRTPGHANIGELFF
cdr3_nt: TGTGCCGGCAGGACGCCGGGGCACGCGAACATCGGGGAGCTGTTTTTT

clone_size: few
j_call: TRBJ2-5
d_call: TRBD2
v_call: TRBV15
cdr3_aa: CATSRVAGEETQYF
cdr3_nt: TGTGCCACCAGCAGAGTAGCGGGCGAAGAGACCCAGTACTTC

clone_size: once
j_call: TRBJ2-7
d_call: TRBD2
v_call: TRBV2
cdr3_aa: CASQLAGGIYEQYF
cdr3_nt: TGTGCCAGCCAACTAGCGGGGGGGATCTACGAGCAGTACTTC

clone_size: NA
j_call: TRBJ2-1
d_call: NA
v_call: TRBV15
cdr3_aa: CATSRGETSNEQFF
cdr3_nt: TGTGCCACCAGCAGAGGGGAGACTAGCAATGAGCAGTTCTTC

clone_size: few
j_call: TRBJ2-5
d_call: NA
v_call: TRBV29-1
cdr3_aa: CSVAAASGQETQYF
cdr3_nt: TGCAGCGTTGCCGCGGCCAGCGGCCAAGAGACCCAGTACTTC

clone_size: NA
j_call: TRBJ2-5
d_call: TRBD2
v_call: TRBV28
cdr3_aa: CASSLSGTSGLETQYF
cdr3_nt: TGTGCCAGCAGTTTATCCGGGACTAGCGGGTTGGAGACCCAGTACTTC

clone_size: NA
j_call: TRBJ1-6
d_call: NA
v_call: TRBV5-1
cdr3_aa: CASSLEAGGDSPLHF
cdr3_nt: TGCGCCAGCAGCTTGGAGGCGGGGGGCGATTCACCCCTCCACTTT

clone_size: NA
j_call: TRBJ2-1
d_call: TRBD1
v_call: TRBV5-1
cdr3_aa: CASSAADWDRNYNEQFF
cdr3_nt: TGCGCCAGCAGCGCGGCGGATTGGGACAGAAATTACAATGAGCAGTTCTTC

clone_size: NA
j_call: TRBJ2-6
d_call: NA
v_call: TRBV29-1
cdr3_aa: CSVIPWAGANVPTF
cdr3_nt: TGCAGCGTTATACCATGGGCTGGGGCCAACGTCCCGACTTTC

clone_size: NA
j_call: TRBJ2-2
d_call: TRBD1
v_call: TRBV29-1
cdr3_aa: CSVAVGQGSGELFF
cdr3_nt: TGCAGCGTTGCCGTGGGACAGGGGTCCGGGGAGCTGTTTTTT